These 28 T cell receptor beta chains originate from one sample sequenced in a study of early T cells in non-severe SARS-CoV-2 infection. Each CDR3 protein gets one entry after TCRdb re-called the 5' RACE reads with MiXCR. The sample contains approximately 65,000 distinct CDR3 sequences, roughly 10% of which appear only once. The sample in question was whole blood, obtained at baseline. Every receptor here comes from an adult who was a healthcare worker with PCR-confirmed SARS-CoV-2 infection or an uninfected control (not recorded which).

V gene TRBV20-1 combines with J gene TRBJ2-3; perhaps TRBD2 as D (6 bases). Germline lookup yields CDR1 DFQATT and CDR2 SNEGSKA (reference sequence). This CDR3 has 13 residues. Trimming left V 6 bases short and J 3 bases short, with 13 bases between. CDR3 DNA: TGCAGTGCCCGTTTGGCGGGGACAGATACGCAGTATTTT. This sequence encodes CSARLAGTDTQYF.

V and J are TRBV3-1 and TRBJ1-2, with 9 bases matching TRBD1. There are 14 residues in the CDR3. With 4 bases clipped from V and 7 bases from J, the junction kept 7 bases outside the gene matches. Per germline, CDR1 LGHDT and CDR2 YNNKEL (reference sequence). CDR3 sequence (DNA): TGTGCCAGCAGCCCTGGACAGGGGAGTGCTGGCTACACCTTC. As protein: CASSPGQGSAGYTF.

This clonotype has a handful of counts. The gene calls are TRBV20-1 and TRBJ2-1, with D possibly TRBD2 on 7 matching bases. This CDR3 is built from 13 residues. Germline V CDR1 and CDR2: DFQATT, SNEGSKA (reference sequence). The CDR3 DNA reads TGCAGGGTTCGGGGGGCGCGTGTAGATGAGCAGTTCTTC. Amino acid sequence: CRVRGARVDEQFF.

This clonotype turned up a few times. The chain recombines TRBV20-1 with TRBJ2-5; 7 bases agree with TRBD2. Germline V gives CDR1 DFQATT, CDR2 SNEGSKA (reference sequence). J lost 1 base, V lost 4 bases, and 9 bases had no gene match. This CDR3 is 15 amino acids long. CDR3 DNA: TGCAGTGCTACCCGTGCGGCTAGCGGCCAAGAGACCCAGTACTTC. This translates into CSATRAASGQETQYF.

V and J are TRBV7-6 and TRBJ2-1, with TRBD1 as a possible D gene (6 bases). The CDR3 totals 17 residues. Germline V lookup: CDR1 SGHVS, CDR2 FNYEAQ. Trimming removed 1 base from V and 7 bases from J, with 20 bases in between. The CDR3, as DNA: TGTGCCAGCAGCTTAGACATCCCCGGGACACGCTCGAATGAGCAGTTCTTC. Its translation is CASSLDIPGTRSNEQFF.

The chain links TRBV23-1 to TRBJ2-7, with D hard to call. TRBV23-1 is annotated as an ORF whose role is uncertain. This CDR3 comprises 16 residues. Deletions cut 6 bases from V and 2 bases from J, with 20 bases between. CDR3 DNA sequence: TGCGCCAGCAGAGCGACGGCGAAACTGAGTCCCTACGAGCAGTACTTC. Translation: CASRATAKLSPYEQYF.

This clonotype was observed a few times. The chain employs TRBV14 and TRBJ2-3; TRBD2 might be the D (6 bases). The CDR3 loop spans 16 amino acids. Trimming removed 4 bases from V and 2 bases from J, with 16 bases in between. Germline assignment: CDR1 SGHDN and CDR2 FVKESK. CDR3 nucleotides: TGTGCCAGCAGCCGCGGGGCCGGACCCATCACAGATACGCAGTATTTT. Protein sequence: CASSRGAGPITDTQYF.

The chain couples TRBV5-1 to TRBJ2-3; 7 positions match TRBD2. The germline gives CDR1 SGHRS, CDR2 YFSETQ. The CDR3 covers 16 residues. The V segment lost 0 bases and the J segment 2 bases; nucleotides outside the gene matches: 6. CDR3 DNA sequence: TGCGCCAGCAGCTTGGGGGAGCGGGGACTCACAGATACGCAGTATTTT. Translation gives CASSLGERGLTDTQYF.

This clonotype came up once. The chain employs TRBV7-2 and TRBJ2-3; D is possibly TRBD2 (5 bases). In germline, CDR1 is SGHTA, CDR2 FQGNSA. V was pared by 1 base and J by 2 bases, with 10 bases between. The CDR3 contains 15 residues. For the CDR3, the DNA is TGTGCCAGCAGCTTAGGAGAGCGGTACACAGATACGCAGTATTTT. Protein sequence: CASSLGERYTDTQYF. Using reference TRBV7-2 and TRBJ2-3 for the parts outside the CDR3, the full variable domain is GAGVSQSPSNKVTEKGKDVELRCDPISGHTALYWYRQSLGQGLEFLIYFQGNSAPDKSGLPSDRFSAERTGGSVSTLTIQRTQQEDSAVYLCASSLGERYTDTQYFGPGTRLTVL.

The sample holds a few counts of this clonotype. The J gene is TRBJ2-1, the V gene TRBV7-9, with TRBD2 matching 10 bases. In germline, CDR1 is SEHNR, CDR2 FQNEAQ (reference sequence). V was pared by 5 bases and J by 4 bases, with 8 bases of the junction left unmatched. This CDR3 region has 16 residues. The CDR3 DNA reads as TGTGCCAGCAGCCAAGACCTAGCGGGAGCGTACAATGAGCAGTTCTTC. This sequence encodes CASSQDLAGAYNEQFF.

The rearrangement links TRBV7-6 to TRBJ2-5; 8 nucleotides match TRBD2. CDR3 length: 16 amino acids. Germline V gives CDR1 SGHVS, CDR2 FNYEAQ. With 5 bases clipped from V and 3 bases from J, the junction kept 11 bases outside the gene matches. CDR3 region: CASSVRPSGPEETQYF. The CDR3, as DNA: TGTGCCAGCAGCGTAAGGCCTAGCGGGCCGGAAGAGACCCAGTACTTC.

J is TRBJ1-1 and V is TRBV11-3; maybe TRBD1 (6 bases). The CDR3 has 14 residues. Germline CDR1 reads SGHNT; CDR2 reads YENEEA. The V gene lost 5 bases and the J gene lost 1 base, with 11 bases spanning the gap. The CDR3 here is CASSTTGPNTEAFF. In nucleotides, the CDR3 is TGTGCCAGCAGCACGACAGGCCCGAACACTGAAGCTTTCTTT.

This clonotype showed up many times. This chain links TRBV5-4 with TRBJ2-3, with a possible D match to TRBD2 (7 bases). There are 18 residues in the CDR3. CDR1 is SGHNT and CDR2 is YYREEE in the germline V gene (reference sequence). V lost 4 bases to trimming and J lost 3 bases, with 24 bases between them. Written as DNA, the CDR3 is TGTGCCAGCAGCCGAACTAGGACGGGGGGCGGCTCGACAGATACGCAGTATTTT. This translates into CASSRTRTGGGSTDTQYF.

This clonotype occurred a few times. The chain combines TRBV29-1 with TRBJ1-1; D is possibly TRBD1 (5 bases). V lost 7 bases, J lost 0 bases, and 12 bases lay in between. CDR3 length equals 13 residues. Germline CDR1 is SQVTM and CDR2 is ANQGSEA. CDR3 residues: CSADTSMNTEAFF. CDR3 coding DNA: TGCAGCGCGGACACGAGCATGAACACTGAAGCTTTCTTT.

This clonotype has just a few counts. The CDR3 loop is CASSYSKGEAFF. In DNA, the CDR3 is TGTGCCAGCAGTTACTCTAAGGGTGAAGCTTTCTTT. This chain joins TRBV6-6 and TRBJ1-1; D remains ambiguous. The V gene lost 0 bases and the J gene lost 7 bases, with 6 bases spanning the gap. The CDR3 is 12 amino acids. Germline-derived CDR1 and CDR2 are MNHNY and SVGAGI (reference sequence).

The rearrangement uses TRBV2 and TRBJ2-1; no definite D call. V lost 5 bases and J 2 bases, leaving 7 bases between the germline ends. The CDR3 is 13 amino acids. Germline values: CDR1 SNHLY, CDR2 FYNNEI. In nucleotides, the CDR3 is TGTGCCAGCAGTCAGGTCCCCTACAATGAGCAGTTCTTC. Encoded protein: CASSQVPYNEQFF.

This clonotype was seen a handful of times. As DNA, the CDR3 is TGTGCCAGCACCTATGGGGTGAACACTGAAGCTTTCTTT. Protein product: CASTYGVNTEAFF. The chain employs TRBV12-3 or TRBV12-4 and TRBJ1-1, with unresolved D. V dropped 7 bases and J dropped 0 bases, with 9 bases sitting between them. The CDR3 spans 13 residues.

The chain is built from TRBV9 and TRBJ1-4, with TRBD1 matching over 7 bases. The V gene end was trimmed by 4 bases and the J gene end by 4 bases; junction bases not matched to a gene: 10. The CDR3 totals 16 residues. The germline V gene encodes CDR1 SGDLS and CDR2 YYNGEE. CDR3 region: CASSPGQNGFNEKLFF. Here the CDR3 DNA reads TGTGCCAGCAGCCCGGGACAGAACGGCTTTAATGAAAAACTGTTTTTT.

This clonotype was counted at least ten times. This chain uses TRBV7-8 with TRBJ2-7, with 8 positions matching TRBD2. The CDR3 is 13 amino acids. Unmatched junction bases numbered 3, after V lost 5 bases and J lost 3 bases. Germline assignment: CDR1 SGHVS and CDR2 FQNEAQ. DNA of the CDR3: TGTGCCAGCAGCCCGGGGGGGGTCTACGAGCAGTACTTC. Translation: CASSPGGVYEQYF.

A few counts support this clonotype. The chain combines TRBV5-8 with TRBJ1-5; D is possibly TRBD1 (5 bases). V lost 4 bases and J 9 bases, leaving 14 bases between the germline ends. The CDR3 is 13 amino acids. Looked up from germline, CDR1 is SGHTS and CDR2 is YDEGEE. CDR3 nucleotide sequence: TGTGCCAGCAGCGCGACAGTTTTTCGGCCCCAGCATTTT. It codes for CASSATVFRPQHF. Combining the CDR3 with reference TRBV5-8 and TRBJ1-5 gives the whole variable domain EAGVTQSPTHLIKTRGQQATLRCSPISGHTSVYWYQQALGLGLQFLLWYDEGEERNRGNFPPRFSGRQFPNYSSELNVNALELEDSALYLCASSATVFRPQHFGDGTRLSIL.

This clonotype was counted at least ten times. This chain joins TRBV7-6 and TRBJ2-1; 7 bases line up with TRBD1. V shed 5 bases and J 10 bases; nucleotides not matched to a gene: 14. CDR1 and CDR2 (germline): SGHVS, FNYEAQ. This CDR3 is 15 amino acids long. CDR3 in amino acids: CASSADTLQGREQFF. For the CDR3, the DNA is TGTGCCAGCAGCGCCGACACGCTACAGGGGAGAGAGCAGTTCTTC.

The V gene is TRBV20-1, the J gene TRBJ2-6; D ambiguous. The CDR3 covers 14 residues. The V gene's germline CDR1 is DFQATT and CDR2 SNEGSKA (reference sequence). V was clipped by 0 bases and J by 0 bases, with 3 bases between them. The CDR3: CSARDSSGANVLTF. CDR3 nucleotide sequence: TGCAGTGCTAGAGATAGCTCTGGGGCCAACGTCCTGACTTTC.

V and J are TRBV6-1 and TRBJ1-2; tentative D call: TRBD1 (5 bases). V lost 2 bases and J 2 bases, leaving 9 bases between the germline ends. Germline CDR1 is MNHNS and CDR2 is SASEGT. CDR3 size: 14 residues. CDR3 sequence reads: CASSEMGENYGYTF. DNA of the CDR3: TGTGCCAGCAGTGAAATGGGGGAGAACTATGGCTACACCTTC.

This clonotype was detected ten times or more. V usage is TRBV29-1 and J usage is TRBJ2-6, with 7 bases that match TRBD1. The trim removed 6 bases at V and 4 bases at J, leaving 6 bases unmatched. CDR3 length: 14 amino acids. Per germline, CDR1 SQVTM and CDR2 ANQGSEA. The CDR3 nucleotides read TGCAGCGTAAGACAGGGAACAGGGGCCAACGTCCTGACTTTC. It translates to CSVRQGTGANVLTF.

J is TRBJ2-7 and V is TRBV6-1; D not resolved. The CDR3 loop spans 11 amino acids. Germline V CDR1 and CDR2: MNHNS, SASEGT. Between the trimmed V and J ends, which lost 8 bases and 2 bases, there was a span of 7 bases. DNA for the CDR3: TGTGCCAGCCTCCGGGCCTACGAGCAGTACTTC. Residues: CASLRAYEQYF.

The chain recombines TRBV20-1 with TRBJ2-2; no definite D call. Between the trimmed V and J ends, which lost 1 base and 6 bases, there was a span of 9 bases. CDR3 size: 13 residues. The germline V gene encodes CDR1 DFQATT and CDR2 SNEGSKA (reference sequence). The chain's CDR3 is CSARGHHPGELFF. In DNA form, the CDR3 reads TGCAGTGCTAGAGGACATCACCCCGGGGAGCTGTTTTTT.

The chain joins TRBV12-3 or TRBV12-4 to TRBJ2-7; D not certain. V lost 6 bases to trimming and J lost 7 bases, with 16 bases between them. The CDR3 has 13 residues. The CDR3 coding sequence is TGTGCCAGCAGACCCACCCGCCACGGAGAGCAGTACTTC. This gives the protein CASRPTRHGEQYF.

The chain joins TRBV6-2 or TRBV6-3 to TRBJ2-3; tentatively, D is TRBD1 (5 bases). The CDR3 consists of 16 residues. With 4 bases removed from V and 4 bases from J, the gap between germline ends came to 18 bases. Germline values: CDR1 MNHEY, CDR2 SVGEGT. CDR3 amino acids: CASSWGQLSVPDTQYF. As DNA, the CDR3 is TGTGCCAGCAGTTGGGGCCAGCTTAGTGTTCCAGATACGCAGTATTTT.